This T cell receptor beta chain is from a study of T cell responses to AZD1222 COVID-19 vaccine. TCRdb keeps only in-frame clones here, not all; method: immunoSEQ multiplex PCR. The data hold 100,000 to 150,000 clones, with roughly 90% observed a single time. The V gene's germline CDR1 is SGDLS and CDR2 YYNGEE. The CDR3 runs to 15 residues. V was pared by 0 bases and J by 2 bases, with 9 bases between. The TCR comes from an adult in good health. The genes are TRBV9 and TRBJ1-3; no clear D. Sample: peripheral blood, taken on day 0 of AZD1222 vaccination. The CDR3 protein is CASSVDPTTGNTIYF. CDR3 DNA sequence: TGTGCCAGCAGCGTAGACCCGACCACTGGAAACACCATATATTTT.